These 12 T cell receptor beta chains share one sample of origin, sequenced in a study of cytomegalovirus exposure and HLA in healthy donors. The PCR ran on 60 Vbeta and 13 Jbeta primers. Profiling relied on immunoSEQ multiplex PCR, and the TCRdb table lists in-frame clones only, not all of them. The sample lists more than 150,000 clones; around 76% were seen once. Sequencing used PBMCs. These receptors all come from a man in his forties in good health and CMV-seronegative.

The chain links TRBV2 to TRBJ2-1; TRBD2 matches 13 bases. V was clipped by 6 bases and J by 6 bases; unmatched bases: 2. The CDR3 loop spans 14 amino acids. Germline V gene lookup returns CDR1 SNHLY and CDR2 FYNNEI. Written as DNA, the CDR3 is TGTGCCAGCAGGGGACTAGCGGGGCGCAATGAGCAGTTCTTC. It specifies CASRGLAGRNEQFF.

V gene TRBV7-9 combines with J gene TRBJ1-4, with D uncertain. The CDR3 has 14 amino acids. V was trimmed by 5 bases and J by 0 bases, leaving 7 bases between them. In germline, CDR1 is SEHNR, CDR2 FQNEAQ (reference sequence). CDR3 coding DNA: TGTGCCAGCAGCAACAGAGCAACTAATGAAAAACTGTTTTTT. It translates to CASSNRATNEKLFF.

The V call is TRBV18, the J call TRBJ2-1, with 10 bases aligning to TRBD2. Germline V gene sequence: CDR1 KGHSH, CDR2 LQKENI. Trimming cost V 4 bases and J 9 bases; bases outside gene matches: 9. CDR3 length: 15 residues. CDR3 nucleotides: TGTGCCAGCTCACAGGGAGCGGGAGGGCCCGGTGAGCAGTTCTTC. It translates to CASSQGAGGPGEQFF.

On this clone itself: This CDR3 is also generated by other DNA sequences in the sample. The chain uses TRBV5-6 and TRBJ1-5; maybe TRBD1 (5 bases). The CDR3 is made up of 16 amino acids. Germline values: CDR1 SGHDT, CDR2 YYEEEE. V dropped 0 bases and J dropped 4 bases, with 14 bases sitting between them. The DNA for the CDR3 is TGTGCCAGCAGCTTGGGCGCTGGGGGAGGGAATCAGCCCCAGCATTTT. It codes for CASSLGAGGGNQPQHF. Drawing the rest from reference TRBV5-6 and TRBJ1-5, the complete variable domain is DAGVTQSPTHLIKTRGQQVTLRCSPKSGHDTVSWYQQALGQGPQFIFQYYEEEERQRGNFPDRFSGHQFPNYSSELNVNALLLGDSALYLCASSLGAGGGNQPQHFGDGTRLSIL.

The CDR3 spells CASMGGRTDTQYF. The DNA for the CDR3 is TGCGCCAGCATGGGGGGACGCACAGATACGCAGTATTTT. The rearrangement links TRBV5-1 to TRBJ2-3, with a tentative D call TRBD2 (6 bases). V lost 6 bases, J lost 1 base, and 9 bases lay in between. Germline CDR1 and CDR2: SGHRS and YFSETQ. The CDR3 runs 13 residues. Drawing the rest from reference TRBV5-1 and TRBJ2-3, the complete variable domain is KAGVTQTPRYLIKTRGQQVTLSCSPISGHRSVSWYQQTPGQGLQFLFEYFSETQRNKGNFPGRFSGRQFSNSRSEMNVSTLELGDSALYLCASMGGRTDTQYFGPGTRLTVL.

The genes are TRBV28 and TRBJ1-2; the D gene is possibly TRBD1 (6 bases). The CDR3 runs 13 residues. From germline, CDR1 is MDHEN and CDR2 SYDVKM. V was clipped by 5 bases and J by 6 bases, with 13 bases between them. This CDR3 is CASSPPRTDGYTF. Here the CDR3 DNA reads TGTGCCAGCAGTCCTCCCCGGACAGATGGCTACACCTTC.

The genes are TRBV7-3 and TRBJ2-1; D perhaps matches TRBD2 (6 bases). V lost 4 bases and J lost 8, with 12 bases in between. There are 13 residues in the CDR3. Germline V gene data show CDR1 as SGHTA and CDR2 as FQGTGA. This CDR3 is CASSSGWDYEQFF. In nucleotides, the CDR3 is TGTGCCAGCAGCTCAGGGTGGGACTATGAGCAGTTCTTC.

The CDR3 loop reads CSVTAWTGDNSGANVLTF. The CDR3 nucleotides read TGCAGCGTTACCGCCTGGACAGGGGATAACTCCGGGGCCAACGTCCTGACTTTC. This chain joins TRBV29-1 and TRBJ2-6; 9 positions agree with TRBD1. Germline trimming cut 5 bases from V and 4 bases from J; bases unmatched to any gene: 15. The CDR3 runs 18 residues. Germline loops: CDR1 SQVTM, CDR2 ANQGSEA.

The table lists this clone with a count of one. The chain recombines TRBV10-1 with TRBJ2-3; D is unclear. Germline V lookup: CDR1 WNHNN, CDR2 SYGVQD (reference sequence). CDR3 length: 12 amino acids. V was clipped by 5 bases and J by 2 bases, with 5 bases between them. CDR3 loop: CASSPSTDTQYF. DNA for the CDR3: TGCGCCAGCAGTCCCTCCACAGATACGCAGTATTTT.

The chain carries TRBV5-1 and TRBJ2-1; 10 nucleotides line up with TRBD2. This CDR3 spans 15 amino acids. Germline lookup yields CDR1 SGHRS and CDR2 YFSETQ. Trimming at V came to 2 bases and at J to 8 bases, leaving 7 bases not matched to a gene. CDR3 nucleotides: TGCGCCAGCAGCTTAGCTAGCGGGAGAAAAGATGAGCAGTTCTTC. It codes for CASSLASGRKDEQFF.

The chain combines TRBV5-6 with TRBJ1-2, with 8 nucleotides matching TRBD1. The CDR3 has 16 residues. Trimming at V came to 4 bases and at J to 8 bases, leaving 16 bases not matched to a gene. CDR1 is SGHDT, CDR2 YYEEEE, per germline. CDR3 nucleotides: TGTGCCAGCAGCCTCAGGGGGCCTGGTACTTTACGCGGCTACACCTTC. It yields the protein CASSLRGPGTLRGYTF.

CDR3: CASSPGGIRGTEAFF. The CDR3 coding sequence is TGTGCCAGCAGTCCCGGCGGCATTAGGGGCACTGAAGCTTTCTTT. V gene TRBV6-5 combines with J gene TRBJ1-1; perhaps TRBD1 as D (5 bases). CDR3 size: 15 residues. The V gene's germline CDR1 is MNHEY and CDR2 SVGAGI. V gave up 5 bases and J gave up 4 bases, with 17 bases separating them.